A selection of T cell receptor beta chains follows, all from one sample in a study of T cells in Graves' hyperthyroidism and ophthalmopathy. TCRdb re-called the multiplex PCR reads through MiXCR, storing one row per CDR3 protein. The sample holds about half a million distinct CDR3 sequences, 20% seen once. The specimen was blood. The receptors were gathered from a man between 18 and 29 years old with Graves' hyperthyroidism. Both conserved end residues are part of each CDR3. The D gene is left open where the match is weak. Clone sizes are given selectively: once, few, many, or a class where the clone is expanded.

j_gene | abundance | d_gene | v_gene | CDR3aa | CDR3nt
TRBJ2-7 | few | TRBD1 | TRBV20-1 | CSVGQDSFWDSYEQYF | TGCAGTGTGGGACAGGATAGCTTTTGGGACTCCTACGAGCAGTACTTC
TRBJ2-5 | many | . | TRBV6-5 | CASSRGGGTQETQYF | TGTGCCAGCAGTAGAGGAGGGGGGACCCAAGAGACCCAGTACTTC
TRBJ1-2 | many | . | TRBV5-6 | CASSLWNSWINANYGYTF | TGTGCCAGCAGCTTATGGAACAGCTGGATCAATGCTAACTATGGCTACACCTTC
TRBJ1-5 | many | . | TRBV28 | CASSLSENQPQHF | TGTGCCAGCAGTTTATCAGAGAACCAGCCCCAGCATTTT
TRBJ2-7 | . | . | TRBV7-9 | CASLAESELEQYF | TGTGCCAGCTTGGCCGAGTCAGAACTCGAGCAGTACTTC
TRBJ1-1 | many | TRBD1 | TRBV11-2 | CASSGQGMAAEAFF | TGTGCCAGCAGCGGACAGGGGATGGCCGCTGAAGCTTTCTTT
TRBJ1-2 | many | . | TRBV28 | CASSRLYGYTF | TGTGCCAGCAGCCGTTTATATGGCTACACCTTC
TRBJ1-5 | . | . | TRBV6-4 | CASDDYRVLKRGQPQHF | TGTGCCAGCGATGACTACAGGGTTTTGAAGCGCGGCCAGCCCCAGCATTTT
TRBJ1-1 | many | . | TRBV7-9 | CASSPLSGRGNTEAFF | TGTGCCAGCAGCCCACTTTCAGGGAGGGGAAACACTGAAGCTTTCTTT
TRBJ1-5 | . | . | TRBV4-1 | CASGRDNDQPQHF | TGCGCCAGCGGCCGGGACAACGATCAGCCCCAGCATTTT
TRBJ2-2 | . | . | TRBV6-1 | CASNPRGGRGLTGELFF | TGTGCCAGCAACCCACGAGGGGGGCGCGGTTTGACCGGGGAGCTGTTTTTT
TRBJ1-5 | many | TRBD1 | TRBV28 | CASSTTGEGVQPQHF | TGTGCCAGCAGTACTACAGGGGAGGGGGTTCAGCCCCAGCATTTT
TRBJ2-4 | many | . | TRBV6-5 | CASSYSPGAKNIQYF | TGTGCCAGCAGTTACTCGCCAGGGGCCAAAAACATTCAGTACTTC
TRBJ2-7 | many | . | TRBV5-6 | CASSPGYEGSSYEQYF | TGTGCCAGCAGCCCTGGTTATGAGGGGAGCTCCTACGAGCAGTACTTC
TRBJ1-5 | many | . | TRBV20-1 | CSARRGVGGQPQHF | TGCAGTGCTAGGCGAGGGGTGGGAGGTCAGCCCCAGCATTTT
TRBJ1-3 | many | . | TRBV6-1 | CASSEVISGNTIYF | TGTGCCAGCAGTGAAGTGATCTCTGGAAACACCATATATTTT
TRBJ2-7 | many | TRBD2 | TRBV20-1 | CSAPGRRGAGYSYEQYF | TGCAGTGCCCCAGGGCGGCGGGGGGCCGGTTACTCCTACGAGCAGTACTTC
TRBJ2-2 | many | . | TRBV6-5 | CASSYDGTGELFF | TGTGCCAGCAGTTACGACGGGACCGGGGAGCTGTTTTTT
TRBJ1-2 | many | . | TRBV6-5 | CASEPLGANYGYTF | TGTGCCAGCGAGCCCTTGGGTGCTAACTATGGCTACACCTTC
TRBJ2-5 | many | TRBD2 | TRBV2 | CASSDWLAAQETQYF | TGTGCCAGCAGTGATTGGCTAGCGGCTCAAGAGACCCAGTACTTC
TRBJ2-2 | many | . | TRBV12-5 | CASGFDSQGTGELFF | TGTGCTAGTGGTTTTGACTCTCAGGGCACCGGGGAGCTGTTTTTT
TRBJ2-7 | . | . | TRBV4-1 | CASSQDPRANWYEQYF | TGCGCCAGCAGCCAAGACCCGCGGGCGAATTGGTACGAGCAGTACTTC
TRBJ1-2 | . | . | TRBV12-3/TRBV12-4 | CASSIFGGTYGYTF | TGTGCCAGCAGTATCTTTGGCGGAACCTATGGCTACACCTTC
TRBJ1-2 | many | . | TRBV29-1 | CSVELAGAGYTF | TGCAGCGTTGAACTGGCAGGGGCCGGCTACACCTTC
TRBJ1-2 | . | TRBD1 | TRBV5-1 | CASTRDSNYGYTF | TGCGCCAGCACCCGGGACAGCAACTATGGCTACACCTTC
TRBJ1-2 | . | TRBD1 | TRBV5-5 | CASSTGPGGSNYGYTF | TGTGCCAGCAGCACCGGGCCAGGGGGCTCCAACTATGGCTACACCTTC
TRBJ2-7 | . | TRBD1 | TRBV19 | CASSWPPGQGSYEQYF | TGTGCCAGCAGTTGGCCACCGGGACAGGGGTCATACGAGCAGTACTTC
TRBJ1-1 | many | . | TRBV19 | CASSSLAATNTEAFF | TGTGCCAGTAGTTCCTTGGCAGCGACGAACACTGAAGCTTTCTTT
TRBJ1-3 | . | . | TRBV28 | CASKPRPSGNTIYF | TGTGCCAGCAAACCACGGCCCTCCGGAAACACCATATATTTT
TRBJ2-5 | many | . | TRBV12-3/TRBV12-4 | CASSLGVGGETQYF | TGTGCCAGCAGTTTAGGGGTTGGAGGGGAGACCCAGTACTTC
TRBJ1-2 | many | . | TRBV5-1 | CASSFEQGGNYGYTF | TGCGCCAGCAGCTTTGAGCAGGGAGGGAACTATGGCTACACCTTC
TRBJ1-1 | . | TRBD1 | TRBV6-2/TRBV6-3 | CASRQGVMNTEAFF | TGTGCCAGCAGACAGGGGGTGATGAACACTGAAGCTTTCTTT
TRBJ1-5 | . | . | TRBV6-1 | CASSEDPAGVAQPQHF | TGTGCCAGCAGTGAAGATCCCGCGGGGGTCGCTCAGCCCCAGCATTTT